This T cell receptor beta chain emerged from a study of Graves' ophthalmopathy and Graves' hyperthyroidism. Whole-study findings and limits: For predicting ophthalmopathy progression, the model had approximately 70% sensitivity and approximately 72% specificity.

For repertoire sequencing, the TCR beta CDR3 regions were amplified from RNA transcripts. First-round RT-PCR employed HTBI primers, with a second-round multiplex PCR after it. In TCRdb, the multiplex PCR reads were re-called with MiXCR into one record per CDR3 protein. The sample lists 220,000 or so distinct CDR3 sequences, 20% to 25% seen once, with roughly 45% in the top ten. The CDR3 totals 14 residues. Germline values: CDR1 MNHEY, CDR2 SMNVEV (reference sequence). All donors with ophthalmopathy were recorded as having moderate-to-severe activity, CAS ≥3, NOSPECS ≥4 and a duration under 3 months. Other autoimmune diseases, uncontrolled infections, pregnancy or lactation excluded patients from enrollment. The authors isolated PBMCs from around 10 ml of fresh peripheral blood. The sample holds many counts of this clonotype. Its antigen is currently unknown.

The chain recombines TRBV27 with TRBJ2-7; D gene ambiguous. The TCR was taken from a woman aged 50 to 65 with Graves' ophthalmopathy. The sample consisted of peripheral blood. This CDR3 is CEWPISVPTYEQYF. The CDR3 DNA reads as TGTGAATGGCCCATTTCGGTGCCAACCTACGAGCAGTACTTC.